The clone carrying this T cell receptor (beta chain) was seen a few times. Its matching antigen is unknown. The authors amplified TCR beta CDR3 from genomic DNA using two-round multiplex PCR. The first PCR round targeted every TRBV and TRBJ gene with specific primers. TCRdb analysed the multiplex PCR reads with MiXCR anew, one entry per CDR3 protein. The sample yields some 15,000 distinct CDR3 sequences, 17% seen once. CDR3 length: 14 residues. V was clipped by 3 bases and J by 6 bases, with 15 bases between them. In germline, CDR1 is MDHEN, CDR2 SYDVKM. This sample stems from a study of prognosis after radiotherapy for stage I lung cancer. Across the study: Enrolled patients had stage I non-small cell lung cancer and entered the cohort between April 2018 and early 2019. Radiotherapy used SBRT, divided into 3 to 5 fractions and reaching a biologically effective dose of at least 100 Gy.

Findings and limits, study-wide: Patients given stereotactic body radiation therapy showed fewer unique TCR clones afterward, median roughly 9,900 versus 7,200.

The source of this sequence is a donor aged 50 or older with non-small cell lung cancer. Specimen: PBMCs, collected before or after stereotactic body radiation therapy (not recorded which). The chain employs TRBV28 and TRBJ2-7; maybe TRBD2 (6 bases). This CDR3 is CASSLEGTFGEQYF. CDR3 nucleotide sequence: TGTGCCAGCAGTTTGGAGGGTACATTTGGCGAGCAGTACTTC. Based on the CDR3 plus reference TRBV28 and TRBJ2-7, the full variable domain is DVKVTQSSRYLVKRTGEKVFLECVQDMDHENMFWYRQDPGLGLRLIYFSYDVKMKEKGDIPEGYSVSREKKERFSLILESASTNQTSMYLCASSLEGTFGEQYFGPGTRLTVT.